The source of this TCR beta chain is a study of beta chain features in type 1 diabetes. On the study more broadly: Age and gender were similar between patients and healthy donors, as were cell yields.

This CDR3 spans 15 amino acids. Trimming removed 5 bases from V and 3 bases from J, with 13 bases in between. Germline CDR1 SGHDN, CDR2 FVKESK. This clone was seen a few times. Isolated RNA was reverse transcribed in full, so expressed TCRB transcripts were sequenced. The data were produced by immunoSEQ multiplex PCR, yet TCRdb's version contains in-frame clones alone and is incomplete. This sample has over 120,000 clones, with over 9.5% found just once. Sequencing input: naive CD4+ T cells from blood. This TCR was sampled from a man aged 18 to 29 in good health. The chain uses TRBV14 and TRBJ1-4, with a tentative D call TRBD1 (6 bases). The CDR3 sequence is CASSNTGQSNEKLFF. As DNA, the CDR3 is TGTGCCAGCAGCAACACAGGACAGTCTAATGAAAAACTGTTTTTT.